The T cell receptor beta chain described here comes from a study of cytomegalovirus exposure and HLA in healthy donors. The study's findings and limits: Within an earlier analysis, most TCR beta V segments proved productive either about 87% or about 30% of the time. Of the V segments, some could not be distinguished, including TRBV6-2 and TRBV6-3, and were excluded. Within the data, a cluster of highly shared sequence variants was likely a sequencing artifact.

PCR used 60 Vbeta primers and 13 Jbeta primers. Using immunoSEQ multiplex PCR, the repertoire was profiled, and TCRdb retains in-frame clones only, with some absent. The table includes about 110,000 clones, approximately 86% detected once. Germline CDR1 is MNHEY and CDR2 is SVGAGI. CDR3 size: 11 residues. Trimming left V 6 bases short and J 6 bases short, with 9 bases between. About this clone itself: The antigen is unknown.

Sequenced material: PBMCs. This TCR derives from a man aged 18-30 years in good health and CMV-seronegative. V usage is TRBV6-5 and J usage is TRBJ2-7; D possibly corresponds to TRBD2 (5 bases). CDR3 nucleotide sequence: TGTGCCAGCAGCCGCCGGGGCGAGCAGTACTTC. It encodes CASSRRGEQYF.